This entry lists 28 T cell receptor beta chains sequenced from one sample in a study of blood T cell repertoires in COVID-19. The assay was immunoSEQ multiplex PCR, and TCRdb's table has in-frame clones only and misses some. This sample has a few hundred thousand clones, with roughly 92% found just once. Sequenced input: PBMCs or T cells enriched from blood (not recorded which). The source of these receptors is a woman aged 40 to 49 who had been exposed to COVID-19.

J is TRBJ1-5 and V is TRBV2; a weak D match, TRBD1 (5 bases). This CDR3 region has 15 residues. Germline CDR1 and CDR2: SNHLY and FYNNEI. Trimming took 9 bases from V and 2 from J, leaving 17 bases between them. CDR3 nucleotides: TGTGCCAGTCGAGTGGGAGGGGACGGCAATCAGCCCCAGCATTTT. Amino acids: CASRVGGDGNQPQHF.

The chain combines TRBV12-5 with TRBJ2-1; no clear D. There are 14 residues in the CDR3. Germline V CDR1 and CDR2: LGHNT, FRNRAP. Trimming removed 1 base from V and 1 base from J, with 5 bases in between. CDR3 protein: CASGLGSSYNEQFF. The CDR3 DNA reads TGTGCTAGTGGTTTGGGCAGTTCCTACAATGAGCAGTTCTTC.

The genes are TRBV18 and TRBJ1-2; 11 nucleotides align to TRBD1. The CDR3 is made up of 15 amino acids. With V trimmed by 6 bases and J by 6 bases, 9 bases remained unmatched. CDR1 is KGHSH and CDR2 is LQKENI in the germline V gene. Written as DNA, the CDR3 is TGTGCCAGCTCCCTCATCCCGGGACAGGGGGATGGCTACACCTTC. Its translation: CASSLIPGQGDGYTF.

The chain joins TRBV5-4 to TRBJ1-2, with D possibly TRBD1 on 6 matching bases. From germline, CDR1 is SGHNT and CDR2 YYREEE (reference sequence). The CDR3 loop spans 15 amino acids. V dropped 2 bases and J dropped 4 bases, with 15 bases sitting between them. The DNA of the CDR3 is TGTGCCAGCAGCTTTCCGTCACGAGGGGGCTATGGCTACACCTTC. Its translation is CASSFPSRGGYGYTF. The whole variable domain, filled in from reference TRBV5-4 and TRBJ1-2, reads ETGVTQSPTHLIKTRGQQVTLRCSSQSGHNTVSWYQQALGQGPQFIFQYYREEENGRGNFPPRFSGLQFPNYSSELNVNALELDDSALYLCASSFPSRGGYGYTFGSGTRLTVV.

The rearrangement uses TRBV24-1 and TRBJ2-3, with TRBD2 matching over 12 bases. Germline values: CDR1 KGHDR, CDR2 SFDVKD. V lost 1 base and J lost 2; bases outside the gene matches: 15. This CDR3 is built from 21 residues. CDR3 sequence reads: CATSDFRASGRAGQVTDTQYF. The CDR3 DNA follows: TGTGCCACCAGTGATTTTCGGGCTAGCGGGAGGGCAGGTCAAGTCACAGATACGCAGTATTTT.

V gene TRBV7-9 combines with J gene TRBJ2-7; 10 nucleotides match TRBD2. Trimming took 5 bases from V and 0 from J; bases not matched to a gene: 10. The germline gives CDR1 SEHNR, CDR2 FQNEAQ (reference sequence). The CDR3 extends over 17 amino acids. This CDR3 reads CASSPPTSGYSSYEQYF. In nucleotides, the CDR3 is TGTGCCAGCAGCCCACCGACTAGCGGGTATTCCTCCTACGAGCAGTACTTC.

The V gene is TRBV12-5, the J gene TRBJ2-7; TRBD1 aligns across 7 bases. There are 12 residues in the CDR3. Unmatched junction bases numbered 5, after V lost 7 bases and J lost 5 bases. Germline CDR1 and CDR2: LGHNT and FRNRAP. CDR3 DNA: TGTGCTAGTGCCCAAAGGGGGCACGAGCAGTACTTC. This encodes CASAQRGHEQYF.

This clone is a singleton in its sample. Additional DNA sequences in this sample encode the identical CDR3. V gene TRBV7-2 combines with J gene TRBJ2-7; 8 nucleotides agree with TRBD1. Trimming removed 5 bases from V and 3 bases from J; junction bases left unmatched: 6. The CDR3 extends over 14 amino acids. Germline V CDR1 and CDR2: SGHTA, FQGNSA. The CDR3 region is CASSLQGAIYEQYF. CDR3 DNA sequence: TGTGCCAGCAGCCTGCAGGGGGCGATCTACGAGCAGTACTTC.

A few counts support this clone. The chain joins TRBV7-9 to TRBJ2-7; D uncertain. V was cut by 3 bases and J by 3 bases, with 3 bases left in between. Germline CDR1 reads SEHNR; CDR2 reads FQNEAQ (reference sequence). The length of the CDR3 is 11 residues. CDR3 bases: TGTGCCAGCAGCTTCAGCTACGAGCAGTACTTC. Its translation is CASSFSYEQYF.

As regards this clone: Other DNA sequences of this sample code for an identical CDR3. The genes are TRBV27 and TRBJ2-7; TRBD1 might be the D (6 bases). Trimming removed 1 base from V and 7 bases from J, with 11 bases in between. The CDR3 loop spans 13 amino acids. Germline V gives CDR1 MNHEY, CDR2 SMNVEV (reference sequence). Written as DNA, the CDR3 is TGTGCCAGCAGTTTATTAGGTCAGGGGGAGCAGTACTTC. It translates to CASSLLGQGEQYF.

V gene TRBV3-1 (or the pseudogene TRBV3-2) combines with J gene TRBJ1-2; 10 bases map to TRBD1. CDR3 size: 15 residues. CDR1 and CDR2 (germline): LGHDT, YNNKEL (reference sequence). With V trimmed by 4 bases and J by 3 bases, 5 bases remained unmatched. CDR3 protein: CASSRTGQGDYGYTF. The CDR3, as DNA: TGTGCCAGCAGCCGGACCGGACAGGGGGACTATGGCTACACCTTC.

This clone has a single count. The CDR3 is CAISDPTVENTIYF. The CDR3, as DNA: TGTGCCATCAGTGACCCGACAGTCGAAAACACCATATATTTT. The chain couples TRBV10-3 to TRBJ1-3; D is possibly TRBD1 (5 bases). The germline V gene encodes CDR1 ENHRY and CDR2 SYGVKD. V was cut by 3 bases and J by 6 bases, with 12 bases left in between. The CDR3 has 14 amino acids.

This chain connects TRBV15 to TRBJ2-1; D gene ambiguous. The V end was cut by 0 bases, the J end by 9 bases, with 18 bases between. The V gene's germline CDR1 is LNHNV and CDR2 YYDKDF (reference sequence). This CDR3 contains 16 residues. CDR3 amino acids: CATSRDPLREIREQFF. CDR3 nucleotide sequence: TGTGCCACCAGCAGAGATCCACTCCGCGAGATCCGTGAGCAGTTCTTC.

The gene calls are TRBV19 and TRBJ1-2; 7 nucleotides align to TRBD1. The CDR3 consists of 15 residues. With 5 bases clipped from V and 8 bases from J, the junction kept 14 bases outside the gene matches. Germline V gene lookup returns CDR1 LNHDA and CDR2 SQIVND (reference sequence). Here the CDR3 DNA reads TGTGCCAGTAGTTTAACAGGGGATTCTATACGAGGCTACACCTTC. Translating gives CASSLTGDSIRGYTF.

The V and J genes are TRBV20-1 and TRBJ1-2; 9 nucleotides agree with TRBD1. The CDR3 consists of 11 residues. Germline CDR1 and CDR2: DFQATT and SNEGSKA (reference sequence). The CDR3 loop reads CSVTGGYGYTF. The CDR3 region has the DNA TGCAGCGTGACAGGGGGCTATGGCTACACCTTC.

About this clone itself: Compared with germline, one end of the junction differs, possibly owing to a read error. The rearrangement uses TRBV18 and TRBJ2-1, with D possibly being TRBD2 (6 bases). The CDR3 is made up of 12 amino acids. The germline gives CDR1 KGHSH, CDR2 LQKENI. The CDR3: CASSGGTRQKVF. In DNA, the CDR3 is TGTGCCAGCTCAGGTGGGACTCGCCAGAAGGTCTTC. The full variable domain, its missing parts supplied by reference TRBV18 and TRBJ2-1, is NAGVMQNPRHLVRRRGQEARLRCSPMKGHSHVYWYRQLPEEGLKFMVYLQKENIIDESGMPKERFSAEFPKEGPSILRIQQVVRGDSAAYFCASSGGTRQKVFGPGTRLTVL.

The chain is built from TRBV7-9 and TRBJ1-4; 8 bases are shared with TRBD1. Trimming removed 4 bases from V and 8 bases from J; junction bases left unmatched: 6. The length of the CDR3 is 14 residues. Germline V gives CDR1 SEHNR, CDR2 FQNEAQ (reference sequence). The CDR3 reads CASSSTGVGEKLFF. The DNA of the CDR3 is TGTGCCAGCAGCTCGACAGGGGTAGGCGAAAAACTGTTTTTT. Supplemented by reference TRBV7-9 and TRBJ1-4, the full variable domain reads DTGVSQNPRHKITKRGQNVTFRCDPISEHNRLYWYRQTLGQGPEFLTYFQNEAQLEKSRLLSDRFSAERPKGSFSTLEIQRTEQGDSAMYLCASSSTGVGEKLFFGSGTQLSVL.

This clone came up a few times. The V and J genes are TRBV11-3 and TRBJ1-2; 7 bases agree with TRBD1. V gave up 1 base and J gave up 2 bases; unmatched junction bases: 7. The CDR3 length is 16 residues. Germline loops: CDR1 SGHNT, CDR2 YENEEA. CDR3 bases: TGTGCCAGCAGCTTAGGCCGACAGGGCGGGAACTATGGCTACACCTTC. Its translation: CASSLGRQGGNYGYTF.

The chain has TRBV3-1 (or the pseudogene TRBV3-2) and TRBJ1-1, with 7 positions matching TRBD1. The CDR3 has 15 amino acids. V was pared by 4 bases and J by 1 base, with 6 bases of the junction left unmatched. The germline V gene has CDR1 LGHDT and CDR2 YNNKEL (reference sequence). CDR3 coding DNA: TGTGCCAGCAGCCCAGACAGGGTGAGGAACACTGAAGCTTTCTTT. It is translated as CASSPDRVRNTEAFF.

This clone was found once. This sequence joins TRBV5-5 and TRBJ2-3; 7 bases fit TRBD1. The V gene end was trimmed by 1 base and the J gene end by 3 bases; junction bases not matched to a gene: 5. The CDR3 covers 15 residues. The germline CDR1 and CDR2 sequences are SGHKS and YYEKEE (reference sequence). The CDR3 protein is CASSLIRGRTDTQYF. DNA for the CDR3: TGTGCCAGCAGCTTGATTAGGGGGCGTACAGATACGCAGTATTTT.

A single count supports this clone. This chain connects TRBV12-3 or TRBV12-4 to TRBJ2-3, with D uncertain. This CDR3 is 13 amino acids long. Trimming removed 3 bases from V and 4 bases from J, with 8 bases in between. The CDR3: CASSFSRADTQYF. Here the CDR3 DNA reads TGTGCCAGCAGTTTTTCCCGGGCAGATACGCAGTATTTT.

This chain connects TRBV3-1 (or the pseudogene TRBV3-2) to TRBJ2-3, with D possibly being TRBD1 (6 bases). CDR1 and CDR2 from the germline V gene are LGHDT and YNNKEL (reference sequence). The CDR3 is made up of 15 amino acids. Trimming cost V 3 bases and J 0 bases, with 10 bases left between them. The CDR3 nucleotides read TGTGCCAGCAGCCAGGACAGCGTTAGCACAGATACGCAGTATTTT. It yields the protein CASSQDSVSTDTQYF.

V is TRBV12-2 and J is TRBJ2-5; TRBD2 is taken as the D call from the table, unchecked against the DNA. TRBV12-2 is a known pseudogene. The CDR3 covers 17 residues. The CDR3 reads CASRLAIVELPWETQYF. Written as DNA, the CDR3 is TGTGCAAGTCGCTTAGCGATCGTCGAGCTTCCCTGGGAGACCCAGTACTTC.

The chain joins TRBV29-1 to TRBJ1-1; D is undetermined. Germline CDR1 reads SQVTM; CDR2 reads ANQGSEA. V lost 4 bases, J lost 7 bases, and 7 bases lay in between. The CDR3 extends over 10 amino acids. CDR3 DNA: TGCAGCGTTGCTCGGAGTGAAGCTTTCTTT. It translates to CSVARSEAFF.

CDR3 residues: CASSLNRAHGYTF. CDR3 bases: TGTGCCAGCAGCTTGAACAGGGCCCATGGCTACACCTTC. V is TRBV5-6 and J is TRBJ1-2, with D perhaps matching TRBD1 (6 bases). V was pared by 1 base and J by 6 bases, with 10 bases between. The CDR3 runs to 13 residues. Germline CDR1 and CDR2: SGHDT and YYEEEE.

The chain uses TRBV2 and TRBJ2-1; D gene uncertain. CDR3 length: 11 residues. The germline V gene has CDR1 SNHLY and CDR2 FYNNEI. Trimming removed 2 bases from V and 10 bases from J, with 6 bases in between. CDR3 protein: CASSERPEQFF. CDR3 DNA sequence: TGTGCCAGCAGTGAACGTCCCGAGCAGTTCTTC.

The chain employs TRBV7-2 and TRBJ2-7; TRBD2 matches at 9 bases. Germline loops: CDR1 SGHTA, CDR2 FQGNSA. This CDR3 is 15 amino acids long. The trim removed 8 bases at V and 0 bases at J, leaving 8 bases unmatched. In DNA, the CDR3 is TGTGCCAGCCAAAGGGCGGGAGGGGCCTCCTACGAGCAGTACTTC. Protein: CASQRAGGASYEQYF.

The J gene is TRBJ2-7, the V gene TRBV19, with D tentatively TRBD1 (7 bases). There are 15 residues in the CDR3. Per the germline V gene, CDR1 is LNHDA and CDR2 is SQIVND (reference sequence). V lost 6 bases and J lost 2, with 17 bases in between. The CDR3 region is CASRDRQGGPYEQYF. As DNA, the CDR3 is TGTGCCAGTAGGGACAGGCAAGGAGGGCCCTACGAGCAGTACTTC.